These 27 T cell receptor beta chains share one sample of origin, sequenced in a study of blood T cell repertoires in COVID-19. Profiling relied on immunoSEQ multiplex PCR, and the TCRdb table lists in-frame clones only, not all of them. The sample records about 210,000 clones, approximately 91% being singletons. Specimen: peripheral blood. These receptors came from a man aged 35 to 55 with acute or convalescent COVID-19.

This chain connects TRBV9 to TRBJ2-1, with a possible D match to TRBD1 (5 bases). CDR3 length: 12 amino acids. The germline V gene encodes CDR1 SGDLS and CDR2 YYNGEE. V shed 3 bases and J shed 10 bases, with 11 bases lying between them. DNA of the CDR3: TGTGCCAGCAGCGGCCAGGGCGCAGAGCAGTTCTTC. Its translation is CASSGQGAEQFF.

The rearrangement links TRBV27 to TRBJ1-1; D gene uncertain. There are 15 residues in the CDR3. V was clipped by 4 bases and J by 1 base, with 13 bases between them. CDR1 is MNHEY, CDR2 SMNVEV, per germline (reference sequence). Here the CDR3 DNA reads TGTGCCAGCAGTTCACCTTACCGGTCGAACACTGAAGCTTTCTTT. Protein: CASSSPYRSNTEAFF.

This clone was seen only once. The V and J genes are TRBV9 and TRBJ1-5; 7 nucleotides align to TRBD1. The CDR3 loop spans 16 amino acids. CDR1 is SGDLS, CDR2 YYNGEE, per germline. The junction had 8 bases not matched to a gene; V was cut back by 0 bases and J by 5 bases. CDR3 bases: TGTGCCAGCAGCGTAGGTGAAGGAGGGGGCTATCAGCCCCAGCATTTT. It yields the protein CASSVGEGGGYQPQHF.

The chain links TRBV5-1 to TRBJ2-7, with D perhaps matching TRBD1 (6 bases). Germline CDR1 reads SGHRS; CDR2 reads YFSETQ. The length of the CDR3 is 14 residues. Deletions cut 4 bases from V and 4 bases from J, with 15 bases between. CDR3 loop: CASSTQGVGYEQYF. DNA of the CDR3: TGCGCCAGCAGCACACAGGGTGTGGGTTACGAGCAGTACTTC. Looking up the rest from reference TRBV5-1 and TRBJ2-7 gives the full variable domain: KAGVTQTPRYLIKTRGQQVTLSCSPISGHRSVSWYQQTPGQGLQFLFEYFSETQRNKGNFPGRFSGRQFSNSRSEMNVSTLELGDSALYLCASSTQGVGYEQYFGPGTRLTVT.

This sequence joins TRBV28 and TRBJ1-4; D may be TRBD1 (6 bases). V lost 6 bases, J lost 11 bases, and 10 bases lay in between. The germline V gene has CDR1 MDHEN and CDR2 SYDVKM. This CDR3 has 11 amino acids. CDR3 sequence (DNA): TGTGCCAGCAGCCCGAGGGGGAAACTGTTTTTT. Translating it yields CASSPRGKLFF.

This chain joins TRBV21-1 and TRBJ2-7; the D call of TRBD1 is as the table states it, not checked on the DNA. TRBV21-1 is shown as a pseudogene. This CDR3 is 17 amino acids long. The CDR3 sequence is CASSNQGSLPITYEQYF. CDR3 sequence (DNA): TGTGCCAGCAGCAACCAGGGATCCCTACCCATTACCTACGAGCAGTACTTC.

This clone was observed a few times. V is TRBV2 and J is TRBJ2-7, with 14 positions matching TRBD2. CDR3 length: 15 residues. V shed 6 bases, J shed 3 bases, and the junction held 4 bases outside the gene matches. The germline CDR1 and CDR2 sequences are SNHLY and FYNNEI. CDR3 region: CASRETSGGDYEQYF. DNA of the CDR3: TGTGCCAGCAGGGAGACTAGCGGGGGGGACTACGAGCAGTACTTC.

The chain combines TRBV3-1 (or the pseudogene TRBV3-2) with TRBJ1-5; no clear D gene. CDR3 length: 14 amino acids. The germline CDR1 and CDR2 sequences are LGHDT and YNNKEL (reference sequence). V dropped 4 bases and J dropped 4 bases, with 11 bases sitting between them. The CDR3 bases are TGTGCCAGCAGCCTCCAAGCCCCTAATCAGCCCCAGCATTTT. This encodes CASSLQAPNQPQHF.

The V call is TRBV7-3, the J call TRBJ2-1; TRBD2 is a possible D gene (5 bases). V dropped 6 bases and J dropped 9 bases, with 15 bases sitting between them. The CDR3 sequence is 13 residues long. Germline CDR1 reads SGHTA; CDR2 reads FQGTGA. The CDR3 region is CASSLGSVAEQFF. The CDR3, as DNA: TGTGCCAGCAGTCTCGGTAGCGTTGCTGAGCAGTTCTTC.

This chain connects TRBV11-2 to TRBJ1-1, with 11 bases matching TRBD1. The trim removed 5 bases at V and 9 bases at J, leaving 2 bases unmatched. The CDR3 is 12 residues long. Germline V CDR1 and CDR2: SGHAT, FQNNGV. As DNA, the CDR3 is TGTGCCAGCAGCGAGGACAGGGGGCAAGCTTTCTTT. Protein: CASSEDRGQAFF.

The chain is built from TRBV28 and TRBJ1-2; D remains ambiguous. CDR3 length: 14 amino acids. V lost 4 bases and J lost 2, with 11 bases in between. Per the germline V gene, CDR1 is MDHEN and CDR2 is SYDVKM. The CDR3 reads CASSWSSSNYGYTF. As DNA, the CDR3 is TGTGCCAGCAGTTGGTCCAGTTCGAACTATGGCTACACCTTC.

CDR3 sequence: CASSLGLAGGQGQFF. For the CDR3, the DNA is TGTGCCAGCAGCCTTGGACTAGCGGGAGGGCAAGGGCAGTTCTTC. The rearrangement links TRBV2 to TRBJ2-1; the match to TRBD2 covers 15 bases. The CDR3 sequence is 15 residues long. Germline loops: CDR1 SNHLY, CDR2 FYNNEI. V lost 6 bases, J lost 12 bases, and 9 bases stayed unmatched.

This chain joins TRBV4-1 and TRBJ1-2; TRBD1 aligns across 10 bases. The CDR3 covers 16 residues. CDR1 and CDR2 (germline): MGHRA, YSYEKL. V shed 4 bases, J shed 0 bases, and the junction held 5 bases outside the gene matches. CDR3 residues: CASSRGQGTSNYGYTF. The CDR3 nucleotides read TGCGCCAGCAGCCGGGGACAGGGGACCTCTAACTATGGCTACACCTTC.

The chain couples TRBV24-1 to TRBJ1-2; perhaps TRBD1 as D (5 bases). Germline loops: CDR1 KGHDR, CDR2 SFDVKD. This CDR3 has 13 residues. V was trimmed by 4 bases and J by 8 bases, leaving 13 bases between them. DNA of the CDR3: TGTGCCACCAGTGACCCCTGGGGCGGCGGCTACACCTTC. It encodes CATSDPWGGGYTF.

The chain couples TRBV5-1 to TRBJ2-7; a weak D match, TRBD2 (7 bases). V lost 4 bases and J lost 9, with 20 bases in between. Per the germline V gene, CDR1 is SGHRS and CDR2 is YFSETQ. The CDR3 contains 14 residues. In DNA, the CDR3 is TGCGCCAGCAGCCGTACGAGGGGAGGGACACGGCAGTACTTC. The encoded protein is CASSRTRGGTRQYF.

The chain couples TRBV5-1 to TRBJ1-1; D is perhaps TRBD1 (6 bases). The CDR3 has 14 amino acids. The ends were cut back, 7 bases at V and 0 bases at J, with 13 bases in the middle. Germline V lookup: CDR1 SGHRS, CDR2 YFSETQ. CDR3 protein: CASQGPGMNTEAFF. CDR3 nucleotide sequence: TGCGCCAGCCAGGGGCCAGGCATGAACACTGAAGCTTTCTTT.

The gene calls are TRBV2 and TRBJ2-5; TRBD1 is a possible D gene (6 bases). This CDR3 is built from 13 residues. The ends were cut back, 7 bases at V and 2 bases at J, with 11 bases in the middle. Germline V CDR1 and CDR2: SNHLY, FYNNEI. This CDR3 reads CASKTQGQETQYF. The CDR3, as DNA: TGTGCCAGCAAGACCCAGGGGCAAGAGACCCAGTACTTC.

The chain combines TRBV4-1 with TRBJ2-7; D gene uncertain. Germline V gene data show CDR1 as MGHRA and CDR2 as YSYEKL. CDR3 length equals 15 residues. The V end was cut by 4 bases, the J end by 2 bases, with 15 bases between. CDR3 sequence (DNA): TGCGCCAGCAGCCTTAACTCGGCTAGACCCTACGAGCAGTACTTC. Its protein product is CASSLNSARPYEQYF.

J is TRBJ2-5 and V is TRBV6-5; 8 positions match TRBD2. This CDR3 spans 13 amino acids. CDR1 and CDR2 from the germline V gene are MNHEY and SVGAGI. J was trimmed by 5 bases and V by 7 bases; bases with no gene match: 6. This CDR3 is CASTYSGTETQYF. As DNA, the CDR3 is TGTGCCAGCACCTATAGCGGGACCGAGACCCAGTACTTC.

This clone came up a few times. The chain has TRBV5-5 and TRBJ2-7, with 8 bases fitting TRBD2. The CDR3 is 14 residues long. The germline gives CDR1 SGHKS, CDR2 YYEKEE (reference sequence). With 1 base clipped from V and 4 bases from J, the junction kept 4 bases outside the gene matches. The CDR3 nucleotides read TGTGCCAGCAGCTTGTCGGGGGGGCCTTACGAGCAGTACTTC. It is translated as CASSLSGGPYEQYF.

V and J are TRBV7-9 and TRBJ1-1; D is ambiguous. The CDR3 covers 14 residues. Trimming took off 5 bases at V and 5 bases at J, with 15 bases between the two ends. The germline V gene encodes CDR1 SEHNR and CDR2 FQNEAQ (reference sequence). CDR3 bases: TGTGCCAGCAGCGGCTCCGGAGCGAGAACTGAAGCTTTCTTT. Protein product: CASSGSGARTEAFF.

The V call is TRBV10-3, the J call TRBJ2-2; D ambiguous. The CDR3 extends over 16 amino acids. Trimming cost V 3 bases and J 0 bases, with 11 bases left between them. Germline CDR1 is ENHRY and CDR2 is SYGVKD. For the CDR3, the DNA is TGTGCCATCAGTGAAAGCCTGTTCGCGAACACCGGGGAGCTGTTTTTT. Amino acid sequence: CAISESLFANTGELFF.

The chain carries TRBV10-2 and TRBJ1-1; TRBD1 might be the D (6 bases). CDR1 is WSHSY and CDR2 is SAAADI in the germline V gene. This CDR3 is 13 amino acids long. Trimming removed 7 bases at V and 0 bases at J, with 9 bases between. The CDR3 sequence is CASKQGMNTEAFF. CDR3 nucleotides: TGCGCCAGCAAACAGGGAATGAACACTGAAGCTTTCTTT.

The chain combines TRBV7-2 with TRBJ2-3; 9 nucleotides line up with TRBD2. The CDR3 runs to 18 residues. The V gene's germline CDR1 is SGHTA and CDR2 FQGNSA. The trim removed 2 bases at V and 4 bases at J, leaving 13 bases unmatched. As DNA, the CDR3 is TGTGCCAGCAGCTTATTTCACCGTAGCGGGAGCATGCCAGATACGCAGTATTTT. It translates to CASSLFHRSGSMPDTQYF.

This chain uses TRBV7-9 with TRBJ2-7; possible D gene TRBD2, 6 bases. Between the trimmed V and J ends, which lost 7 bases and 6 bases, there was a span of 19 bases. In germline, CDR1 is SEHNR, CDR2 FQNEAQ (reference sequence). This CDR3 has 14 residues. DNA of the CDR3: TGTGCCAGCACCCTGGGGGGTGGTGCGGGCGAGCAGTACTTC. Amino acid sequence: CASTLGGGAGEQYF.

In this sample, this clone turned up once. The gene calls are TRBV12-3 or TRBV12-4 and TRBJ2-5, with D unresolved. Trimming stripped 3 bases from V and 4 bases from J, with 3 bases between. The CDR3 has 11 amino acids. The CDR3 sequence is CASSFRETQYF. The CDR3 region has the DNA TGTGCCAGCAGTTTCCGAGAGACCCAGTACTTC.

The J gene is TRBJ1-1, the V gene TRBV19; D perhaps matches TRBD1 (6 bases). Germline assignment: CDR1 LNHDA and CDR2 SQIVND (reference sequence). The CDR3 runs to 12 residues. V was clipped by 11 bases and J by 4 bases, with 14 bases between them. The CDR3 loop reads CAADSRGTEAFF. For the CDR3, the DNA is TGTGCCGCGGACAGCCGAGGCACTGAAGCTTTCTTT.